A selection of T cell receptor beta chains follows, all from one sample in a study of cytomegalovirus exposure and HLA in healthy donors. The method was immunoSEQ multiplex PCR; TCRdb's version includes in-frame clones alone and lacks a portion of them. The repertoire holds about 200,000 clones, with almost 80% as singletons. The sequenced material came from PBMCs. The receptor source for this set is a man between 18 and 29 years old in good health and CMV-seronegative. The CDR3 runs from the conserved cysteine through the conserved F or W. Each record gives: clone size, D gene, J gene, V gene, CDR3 DNA, CDR3 protein. D genes are given only for firm matches. The size entry is marked missing in some rows and otherwise reads once, few, many or a size class.

clone_size: NA
d_call: NA
j_call: TRBJ2-3
v_call: TRBV5-6
cdr3_nt: TGTGCCAGCAGCTCTTACACCGGGATCGTGCAGGATACGCAGTATTTT
cdr3_aa: CASSSYTGIVQDTQYF

clone_size: NA
d_call: NA
j_call: TRBJ2-1
v_call: TRBV4-2
cdr3_nt: TGTGCCAGCAGCCAAGATGGGACTCGAGGTAGTAATGAGCAGTTCTTC
cdr3_aa: CASSQDGTRGSNEQFF

clone_size: few
d_call: NA
j_call: TRBJ2-4
v_call: TRBV15
cdr3_nt: TGTGCCACCAGCAAAGTGACGGTACTAGAACTAGCCAAAAACATTCAGTACTTC
cdr3_aa: CATSKVTVLELAKNIQYF

clone_size: NA
d_call: TRBD2
j_call: TRBJ2-1
v_call: TRBV12-5
cdr3_nt: TGTGCTAGTGGTTTGGGAGCTAGCGGGAGGTTCTACAATGAGCAGTTCTTC
cdr3_aa: CASGLGASGRFYNEQFF

clone_size: NA
d_call: TRBD2
j_call: TRBJ2-3
v_call: TRBV7-4
cdr3_nt: TGTGCCAGTACTCCGGGGACTAGCGGGGACACCGAATCCGACACGCAGTATTTT
cdr3_aa: CASTPGTSGDTESDTQYF

clone_size: NA
d_call: NA
j_call: TRBJ2-1
v_call: TRBV11-2
cdr3_nt: TGTGCCAGCAGTGAACGTACAGGTCACAATGAGCAGTTCTTC
cdr3_aa: CASSERTGHNEQFF

clone_size: NA
d_call: TRBD1
j_call: TRBJ1-5
v_call: TRBV2
cdr3_nt: TGTGCCAGCAGTGAAGGACAGGGGGATCAGCCCCAGCATTTT
cdr3_aa: CASSEGQGDQPQHF

clone_size: NA
d_call: TRBD2
j_call: TRBJ2-3
v_call: TRBV11-2
cdr3_nt: TGTGCCAGCAGCTCCGGACTAGCCATAGCAGATACGCAGTATTTT
cdr3_aa: CASSSGLAIADTQYF

clone_size: NA
d_call: NA
j_call: TRBJ1-2
v_call: TRBV5-6
cdr3_nt: TGTGCCAGCAGCTTCAGGGCATTTGACTATGGCTACACCTTC
cdr3_aa: CASSFRAFDYGYTF

clone_size: NA
d_call: TRBD1
j_call: TRBJ2-5
v_call: TRBV27
cdr3_nt: TGTGCCAGCGGTCAGGGGGACAGGGCGATGGAGACCCAGTACTTC
cdr3_aa: CASGQGDRAMETQYF

clone_size: NA
d_call: NA
j_call: TRBJ1-1
v_call: TRBV6-1
cdr3_nt: TGTGCCAGCAGTGAAAGACAGAACACTGAAGCTTTCTTT
cdr3_aa: CASSERQNTEAFF

clone_size: NA
d_call: TRBD2
j_call: TRBJ2-7
v_call: TRBV4-1
cdr3_nt: TGCGCCAGCAGCCAAGATGTCGCGGGAGGGCCTTACGAGCAGTACTTC
cdr3_aa: CASSQDVAGGPYEQYF

clone_size: NA
d_call: NA
j_call: TRBJ2-3
v_call: TRBV4-2
cdr3_nt: TGTGCCAGCAGCCAAGGGACTACAGGACCAGATACGCAGTATTTT
cdr3_aa: CASSQGTTGPDTQYF

clone_size: NA
d_call: NA
j_call: TRBJ1-2
v_call: TRBV7-9
cdr3_nt: TGTGCCAGCAGCTTAGCGTCTGGGGGGAACTATGGCTACACCTTC
cdr3_aa: CASSLASGGNYGYTF

clone_size: NA
d_call: NA
j_call: TRBJ1-1
v_call: TRBV7-2
cdr3_nt: TGTGCCAGCAGCCCACAGAACACTGAAGCTTTCTTT
cdr3_aa: CASSPQNTEAFF

clone_size: NA
d_call: TRBD2
j_call: TRBJ2-5
v_call: TRBV13
cdr3_nt: TGTGCCAGCAGCCAACGTTTAGCGGGTGAAGAGACCCAGTACTTC
cdr3_aa: CASSQRLAGEETQYF

clone_size: NA
d_call: NA
j_call: TRBJ1-6
v_call: TRBV7-9
cdr3_nt: TGTGCCAGCAGCCAGGACAGTCATAATTCACCCCTCCACTTT
cdr3_aa: CASSQDSHNSPLHF

clone_size: NA
d_call: NA
j_call: TRBJ2-7
v_call: TRBV18
cdr3_nt: TGTGCCAGCTCACCACCCGGCTCCTACGAGCAGTACTTC
cdr3_aa: CASSPPGSYEQYF

clone_size: NA
d_call: NA
j_call: TRBJ2-1
v_call: TRBV30
cdr3_nt: TGTGCCTGGAGTGGACCCAGCGGTGAGCAGTTCTTC
cdr3_aa: CAWSGPSGEQFF

clone_size: once
d_call: NA
j_call: TRBJ1-2
v_call: TRBV19
cdr3_nt: TGTGCCAGTAGTATTAGCGGGAACTATGGCTACACCTTC
cdr3_aa: CASSISGNYGYTF